This T cell receptor (beta chain) was obtained from a study of T cell changes during pregnancy in multiple sclerosis. Here immunoSEQ multiplex PCR was the method, and the copy in TCRdb shows in-frame clones only, minus some. Of some 97,000 clones detected, just over 90% appear once; the ten largest clones hold more than 0.95%. Germline CDR1 MRHNA, CDR2 SNTAGT. V lost 6 bases and J 1 base, leaving 10 bases between the germline ends. The CDR3 is 13 residues long. The sequencing here drew on peripheral blood, taken in the second trimester of pregnancy. The chain employs TRBV6-4 and TRBJ2-7; no definite D call. The TCR was taken from a female donor with multiple sclerosis, enrolled in a pregnancy study. The CDR3 sequence is CASSHTGSYEQYF. CDR3 coding DNA: TGTGCCAGCAGCCACACGGGTTCCTACGAGCAGTACTTC.